Listed below are T cell receptor beta chains from one sample, sequenced in a study of cytomegalovirus exposure and HLA in healthy donors. Sequencing was performed with immunoSEQ multiplex PCR; in TCRdb, only in-frame clones are kept and a portion is missing. Of over 100,000 clones listed, around four fifths were seen once; the top ten hold 6% to 8%. Sequenced sample: PBMCs. These receptors came from a male donor in good health and CMV-seronegative. Each CDR3 is given with its conserved first and last residue. D genes are given only for firm matches. Clone size is shown for a subset of rows, as once, few, many or a class of expanded clone.

NA	TRBV21-1	NA	TRBJ1-5	TGTGCCAGCAGCAATACAGGGACAGGGGGCGGGGAAGCCCAGCATTTT	CASSNTGTGGGEAQHF
NA	TRBV5-4	TRBD1	TRBJ2-5	TGTGCCAGCAGCTGGACGGACAGGGAAAAGACCCAGTACTTC	CASSWTDREKTQYF
NA	TRBV5-4	NA	TRBJ1-4	TGTGCCAGCAGCCCCGGTAATCTTAATGAAAAACTGTTTTTT	CASSPGNLNEKLFF
NA	TRBV19	TRBD1	TRBJ1-1	TGTGCCAGTAGGCAGGGGGGCACTGAAGCTTTCTTT	CASRQGGTEAFF
NA	TRBV27	TRBD1	TRBJ2-3	TGTGCCAGCAGTTTTTGGCAGGGGGCCGGTACGCAGTATTTT	CASSFWQGAGTQYF
NA	TRBV14	TRBD2	TRBJ2-2	TGTGCCAGCAGCCCACTAGGCGGGGGGCCCCACACCGGGGAGCTGTTTTTT	CASSPLGGGPHTGELFF
NA	TRBV27	NA	TRBJ1-2	TGTGCCAGCAGCCCACAGGCTAACTATGGCTACACCTTC	CASSPQANYGYTF
NA	TRBV25-1	NA	TRBJ1-2	TGTGCCAGCAGTGAATGGGGGGGCGATGGCTACACCTTC	CASSEWGGDGYTF
NA	TRBV12-5	TRBD1	TRBJ2-7	TGTGCTAGTGGTTTGGCGCCGACGACAGGGGTGGCCTACGAGCAGTACTTC	CASGLAPTTGVAYEQYF
NA	TRBV6-6	NA	TRBJ1-4	TGTGCCGCGAACAGGGCGAGTAATGAAAAACTGTTTTTT	CAANRASNEKLFF
NA	TRBV6-5	NA	TRBJ1-1	TGTGCCAGCAGTTATCACAGGTTTGCTGAAGCTTTCTTT	CASSYHRFAEAFF
NA	TRBV5-1	NA	TRBJ1-5	TGCGCCAGCAGCTTGGAAGGGGGAAGGAATCAGCCCCAGCATTTT	CASSLEGGRNQPQHF
NA	TRBV7-2	NA	TRBJ1-6	TGTGCCAGCAGCTTGGAGGACAGCGCTCATTCACCCCTCCACTTT	CASSLEDSAHSPLHF
once	TRBV7-8	TRBD2	TRBJ2-3	TGTGCCAGCAGCTTAGGGGCTAGCGGGGGGGTTTTCGATACGCAGTATTTT	CASSLGASGGVFDTQYF
NA	TRBV19	TRBD1	TRBJ2-3	TGTGCCAGTAGTTGGACCACTTCAGGGGGCACAGCGCAGTATTTT	CASSWTTSGGTAQYF
NA	TRBV11-2	NA	TRBJ2-1	TGTGCCAGCAGCCCGGGCGACTATCACAATGAGCAGTTCTTC	CASSPGDYHNEQFF
NA	TRBV9	TRBD2	TRBJ2-1	TGTGCCAGCAGCGTTAGACTAGCGGGCCACAATGAGCAGTTCTTC	CASSVRLAGHNEQFF
NA	TRBV7-8	NA	TRBJ2-7	TGTGCCAGCAGCCCCGAGGTGCCCTACGAGCAGTACTTC	CASSPEVPYEQYF
NA	TRBV4-1	TRBD2	TRBJ2-7	TGCGCCAGCAGCCAAGATAGATTAGCGGGGTTCCACGAGCAGTACTTC	CASSQDRLAGFHEQYF
NA	TRBV5-3	NA	TRBJ1-1	TGTGCCAGAAACGTCGGAGGCACTGAAGCTTTCTTT	CARNVGGTEAFF
NA	TRBV6-5	TRBD1	TRBJ1-6	TGTGCCAGCAGTTACTTCCAGGGGGGAGGCTGGTCACCCCTCCACTTT	CASSYFQGGGWSPLHF
once	TRBV5-5	NA	TRBJ1-5	TGTGCCAGCAGCTCCGGACAGCCCCATAGCAATCAGCCCCAGCATTTT	CASSSGQPHSNQPQHF
NA	TRBV6-1	TRBD2	TRBJ2-7	TGTGCCAGCAGTGAACTAGCGGGAGGCAGCGAGCAGTACTTC	CASSELAGGSEQYF
NA	TRBV5-6	NA	TRBJ2-7	TGTGCCAGCAGCTTAAGGCGGAACTCCTACGAGCAGTACTTC	CASSLRRNSYEQYF
medium-sized	TRBV5-1	TRBD1	TRBJ2-1	TGCGCCAGCAGCTTGGCGACAGGGGTCCATGAGCAGTTCTTC	CASSLATGVHEQFF
NA	TRBV4-1	NA	TRBJ1-3	TGCGCCAGCAGCCAACCAACAGGGACTGGAAACACCATATATTTT	CASSQPTGTGNTIYF
NA	TRBV30	NA	TRBJ1-1	TGTGCCTGGAGTGAGTCGAGCGTTTTGGGTGAAGCTTTCTTT	CAWSESSVLGEAFF
NA	TRBV4-3	NA	TRBJ1-1	TGCGCCAGCAGCCAAGAGATCCAGGGCATGAACACTGAAGCTTTCTTT	CASSQEIQGMNTEAFF
NA	TRBV9	TRBD1	TRBJ2-2	TGTGCCAGCAGCATAAGGACAGGGGCGAACGGGGAGCTGTTTTTT	CASSIRTGANGELFF
few	TRBV5-1	NA	TRBJ2-5	TGCGCCAGCAGCGGGGGGGGCAGTGGGGAGACCCAGTACTTC	CASSGGGSGETQYF